The 28 T cell receptor beta chains given below trace back to one sample, sequenced in a study of T cells in Graves' hyperthyroidism and ophthalmopathy. It was RNA transcripts that yielded the amplified TCR beta CDR3 regions. TCR CDR3 underwent first-round RT-PCR with the HTBI primer set. TCRdb recomputed calls from the multiplex PCR reads with MiXCR, one row per CDR3 protein. The sample has 350,000 to 400,000 distinct CDR3 sequences; about 15% are singletons. The sample taken for sequencing was blood. These receptors came from a woman aged 30 to 39 with Graves' hyperthyroidism.

With respect to this clonotype: Given the absence of the conserved phenylalanine or tryptophan at the CDR3 end, a read error is likely. The rearrangement links TRBV6-6 to TRBJ1-1; weak D call: TRBD1 (5 bases). This CDR3 spans 14 amino acids. With 0 bases removed from V and 1 base from J, the gap between germline ends came to 6 bases. Germline-derived CDR1 and CDR2 are MNHNY and SVGAGI (reference sequence). The DNA of the CDR3 is TGTGCCAGCAGTTACTCAGGGGCGAACACTGAAGCTTTCCTT. This gives the protein CASSYSGANTEAFL.

This clonotype was seen many times. The V and J genes are TRBV28 and TRBJ2-1; D perhaps matches TRBD2 (6 bases). V was cut by 5 bases and J by 4 bases, with 18 bases left in between. From germline, CDR1 is MDHEN and CDR2 SYDVKM. The CDR3 sequence is 16 residues long. CDR3 DNA sequence: TGTGCCAGCAGTGAAGGATTGGCTAGCGTTTACAATGAGCAGTTCTTC. Protein: CASSEGLASVYNEQFF.

This clonotype was seen more than once but under ten times. The chain links TRBV19 to TRBJ2-1, with 9 bases lining up with TRBD2. The CDR3 runs to 16 residues. Germline values: CDR1 LNHDA, CDR2 SQIVND (reference sequence). The junction had 5 bases not matched to a gene; V was cut back by 4 bases and J by 1 base. The CDR3: CASSTRTSASYNEQFF. CDR3 nucleotides: TGTGCCAGTAGTACCCGGACTAGCGCATCCTACAATGAGCAGTTCTTC.

This chain links TRBV27 with TRBJ1-2, with D maybe TRBD1 (5 bases). V lost 7 bases, J lost 3 bases, and 15 bases lay in between. The CDR3 spans 14 residues. Germline CDR1 reads MNHEY; CDR2 reads SMNVEV (reference sequence). CDR3 sequence (DNA): TGTGCCAGCACCATGCGGGGGAGCGACTATGGCTACACCTTC. Its protein is CASTMRGSDYGYTF.

The chain has TRBV2 and TRBJ2-6, with D possibly TRBD2 on 5 matching bases. The CDR3 totals 15 residues. V was shortened by 10 bases and J by 0 bases, with 13 bases between the two germline ends. The germline CDR1 and CDR2 sequences are SNHLY and FYNNEI. The CDR3 DNA reads as TGTGCCACTTTCGGTCGGGGCTCTGGGGCCAACGTCCTGACTTTC. Translation gives CATFGRGSGANVLTF.

This rearrangement joins TRBV10-3 to TRBJ1-2; 12 nucleotides line up with TRBD1. Germline CDR1 is ENHRY and CDR2 is SYGVKD. Trimming at V came to 4 bases and at J to 1 base, leaving 7 bases not matched to a gene. The CDR3 length is 17 residues. CDR3 nucleotides: TGTGCCATCAGTGCGGGCGGGACAGGGGGCCTTAACTATGGCTACACCTTC. Its translation: CAISAGGTGGLNYGYTF.

This clonotype was seen more than once but under ten times. The CDR3 spells CASSPGQTSSYEQYF. The DNA of the CDR3 is TGCGCCAGCAGCCCCGGACAGACGAGCTCCTACGAGCAGTACTTC. V gene TRBV5-1 combines with J gene TRBJ2-7; possibly TRBD1 for D (6 bases). The V end was cut by 4 bases, the J end by 0 bases, with 14 bases between. The CDR3 sequence is 15 residues long. Germline CDR1 is SGHRS and CDR2 is YFSETQ.

This clonotype was seen only a few times. The V call is TRBV7-8, the J call TRBJ2-3; 12 positions agree with TRBD1. Germline loops: CDR1 SGHVS, CDR2 FQNEAQ. Trimming removed 6 bases from V and 8 bases from J; junction bases left unmatched: 6. This CDR3 contains 14 residues. The DNA of the CDR3 is TGTGCCAGCAGTTGGGACAGGGGGCACGGTACGCAGTATTTT. Translated, it gives CASSWDRGHGTQYF. The full variable domain, rest sourced from reference TRBV7-8 and TRBJ2-3, is GAGVSQSPRYKVAKRGQDVALRCDPISGHVSLFWYQQALGQGPEFLTYFQNEAQLDKSGLPSDRFFAERPEGSVSTLKIQRTQQEDSAVYLCASSWDRGHGTQYFGPGTRLTVL.

The CDR3 nucleotides are TGCGCCAGCAGCCCGGAACCCGGGACAGAATACAATGAGCAGTTCTTC. This codes for CASSPEPGTEYNEQFF. The chain joins TRBV5-1 to TRBJ2-1; 7 bases match TRBD1. With 4 bases clipped from V and 4 bases from J, the junction kept 11 bases outside the gene matches. The CDR3 has 16 residues. Germline V lookup: CDR1 SGHRS, CDR2 YFSETQ.

The rearrangement links TRBV5-6 to TRBJ2-5; D is possibly TRBD1 (8 bases). Germline V gene sequence: CDR1 SGHDT, CDR2 YYEEEE. This CDR3 contains 15 residues. The germline V and J ends were trimmed by 4 bases and 3 bases, with 16 bases remaining between them. As DNA, the CDR3 is TGTGCCAGCAGCAATTACAGGGGGAGGGAAGAGACCCAGTACTTC. It is translated as CASSNYRGREETQYF.

The chain is built from TRBV19 and TRBJ1-5; 11 bases align to TRBD1. Germline lookup yields CDR1 LNHDA and CDR2 SQIVND (reference sequence). With 6 bases clipped from V and 4 bases from J, the junction kept 8 bases outside the gene matches. The CDR3 covers 16 residues. The CDR3 region has the DNA TGTGCCAGTAGCCAGCCGGGACAGGGGGGTAATCAGCCCCAGCATTTT. Protein: CASSQPGQGGNQPQHF.

This clonotype was seen a handful of times. This sequence may be a read error, since a much larger clone differs from it by one base. This chain joins TRBV28 and TRBJ2-7, with D unresolved. This CDR3 is 13 amino acids long. The germline gives CDR1 MDHEN, CDR2 SYDVKM. The CDR3 protein is CATKVGFSYEQCF. In DNA form, the CDR3 reads TGTGCCACAAAGGTTGGTTTCTCCTACGAGCAGTGCTTC.

This clonotype has only a few counts. This rearrangement joins TRBV20-1 to TRBJ2-3, with D perhaps TRBD2 (5 bases). CDR1 DFQATT and CDR2 SNEGSKA come from the germline V gene (reference sequence). V was shortened by 4 bases and J by 0 bases, with 14 bases between the two germline ends. The CDR3 spans 15 residues. CDR3 bases: TGCAGTGCTACTTCGGGGATCCCTAGCACAGATACGCAGTATTTT. Protein sequence: CSATSGIPSTDTQYF.

This clonotype was seen a few times. V usage is TRBV20-1 and J usage is TRBJ1-1; TRBD1 matches at 9 bases. Germline V gene sequence: CDR1 DFQATT, CDR2 SNEGSKA (reference sequence). The CDR3 length is 16 residues. Trimming took 3 bases from V and 1 from J; bases not matched to a gene: 9. CDR3 nucleotide sequence: TGCAGTGCTAGGTGGGGTTTGACAGGGGGGAACACTGAAGCTTTCTTT. Encoded protein: CSARWGLTGGNTEAFF.

J is TRBJ2-2 and V is TRBV4-2; 7 nucleotides align to TRBD2. This CDR3 has 18 amino acids. Trimming took 0 bases from V and 2 from J; bases not matched to a gene: 9. Per germline, CDR1 LGHNA and CDR2 YNFKEQ. The CDR3 loop reads CASSQEGRERGNTGELFF. CDR3 sequence (DNA): TGTGCCAGCAGCCAAGAGGGTCGAGAGCGGGGAAACACCGGGGAGCTGTTTTTT.

Ten or more counts support this clonotype. The chain uses TRBV24-1 and TRBJ2-1; 11 bases map to TRBD2. This CDR3 has 15 amino acids. After removal of 0 bases from V and 7 bases from J, the junction contained 1 base not matched to a gene. Germline V lookup: CDR1 KGHDR, CDR2 SFDVKD. CDR3 region: CATSDLTSGGNEQFF. The DNA for the CDR3 is TGTGCCACCAGTGATTTGACTAGCGGGGGTAATGAGCAGTTCTTC.

CDR3 DNA sequence: TGTGCCAGCACCGCAACTCTGGGACTAGCGGGAGGGCACAATGAGCAGTTCTTC. It encodes CASTATLGLAGGHNEQFF. The V and J genes are TRBV27 and TRBJ2-1; 16 positions match TRBD2. The CDR3 is made up of 18 amino acids. The germline V gene encodes CDR1 MNHEY and CDR2 SMNVEV (reference sequence). J was trimmed by 5 bases and V by 7 bases; bases with no gene match: 11.

Remarks on this clonotype: Mismatch with germline at one junction end may stem from a read error. This sequence joins TRBV28 and TRBJ1-4; D not resolved. The CDR3 totals 16 residues. Germline CDR1 is MDHEN and CDR2 is SYDVKM. In DNA, the CDR3 is TGTGCCAGCAGTTATTTGGACGGTGCAACCAATGAAAAACTGTTTTTT. This translates into CASSYLDGATNEKLFF.

There are a few counts of this clonotype. The CDR3 is CASSLVKRPSTDTQYF. CDR3 sequence (DNA): TGTGCCAGCAGCTTAGTGAAGCGGCCATCAACCGATACGCAGTATTTT. The gene calls are TRBV7-8 and TRBJ2-3; D possibly corresponds to TRBD2 (5 bases). The length of the CDR3 is 16 residues. With 1 base removed from V and 6 bases from J, the gap between germline ends came to 17 bases. Germline V gene data show CDR1 as SGHVS and CDR2 as FQNEAQ.

The table lists this clonotype with a few counts. V is TRBV4-1 and J is TRBJ1-2; 9 positions match TRBD1. The germline V gene has CDR1 MGHRA and CDR2 YSYEKL. The CDR3 extends over 15 amino acids. The junction had 8 bases not matched to a gene; V was cut back by 1 base and J by 8 bases. The CDR3: CASSQVETGGWGYTF. Here the CDR3 DNA reads TGCGCCAGCAGCCAAGTTGAGACAGGGGGTTGGGGCTACACCTTC.

To note about this clonotype: A much bigger clone sits one base away, suggesting this may be a read error. The chain employs TRBV3-1 and TRBJ2-1; D possibly corresponds to TRBD2 (6 bases). The end of the DNA is better explained by TRBJ2-7, so the J call may be wrong. Germline CDR1 and CDR2: LGHDT and YNNKEL (reference sequence). This CDR3 spans 12 amino acids. The DNA of the CDR3 is TGTGCCAGCAGCCTAACTAGCAATGAGCAGTACTTC. Translating gives CASSLTSNEQYF.

This clonotype appeared many times. This chain connects TRBV28 to TRBJ1-5, with D possibly matching TRBD1 (6 bases). The CDR3 loop spans 15 amino acids. V was cut by 7 bases and J by 0 bases, with 13 bases left in between. Germline loops: CDR1 MDHEN, CDR2 SYDVKM. The CDR3 loop is CASTSTGYSNQPQHF. CDR3 nucleotide sequence: TGTGCCAGCACCTCGACAGGTTATAGCAATCAGCCCCAGCATTTT.

This clonotype was seen at least ten times. The chain employs TRBV12-3 or TRBV12-4 and TRBJ1-1; D ambiguous. V was clipped by 3 bases and J by 6 bases, with 5 bases between them. This CDR3 comprises 11 residues. The CDR3 region is CASSFSPEAFF. CDR3 bases: TGTGCCAGCAGTTTCAGCCCTGAAGCTTTCTTT.

The rearrangement joins TRBV18 to TRBJ2-5, with a possible D match to TRBD1 (6 bases). The germline V gene has CDR1 KGHSH and CDR2 LQKENI. V was cut by 4 bases and J by 3 bases, with 18 bases left in between. The CDR3 covers 16 residues. In nucleotides, the CDR3 is TGTGCCAGCTCACACCCCCCCAGGGGTTTCGAAGAGACCCAGTACTTC. Protein: CASSHPPRGFEETQYF.

This clonotype was detected many times. V usage is TRBV3-1 and J usage is TRBJ1-4, with D possibly being TRBD1 (5 bases). Germline-derived CDR1 and CDR2 are LGHDT and YNNKEL (reference sequence). Trimming removed 1 base at V and 5 bases at J, with 11 bases between. The CDR3 has 15 residues. The CDR3 protein is CASSQGQLWNEKLFF. The CDR3 bases are TGTGCCAGCAGCCAAGGACAGCTTTGGAATGAAAAACTGTTTTTT.

With regard to this clonotype: A single base separates this from a much larger clone, so it may be a read error. The chain joins TRBV28 to TRBJ2-1, with 7 bases aligning to TRBD2. The CDR3 is made up of 14 amino acids. CDR1 and CDR2 (germline): MDHEN, SYDVKM. The CDR3 bases are TGTGCCAGCAGTTTAGGGGAGGGGTACAATGAGCAGCTCTTC. This gives the protein CASSLGEGYNEQLF.

This clonotype was counted at least ten times. The rearrangement uses TRBV11-2 and TRBJ2-2, with 8 bases aligning to TRBD1. The CDR3 sequence is 14 residues long. With 5 bases clipped from V and 1 base from J, the junction kept 0 bases outside the gene matches. From germline, CDR1 is SGHAT and CDR2 FQNNGV. The DNA of the CDR3 is TGTGCCAGCAGCGGGACAGGGAACACCGGGGAGCTGTTTTTT. Translating gives CASSGTGNTGELFF.

Ten or more counts support this clonotype. The V and J genes are TRBV11-2 and TRBJ2-3; 11 bases line up with TRBD1. The length of the CDR3 is 14 residues. Germline CDR1 and CDR2: SGHAT and FQNNGV. Losses at the gene ends were 4 bases for V and 8 bases for J; bases not matched to a gene: 5. The CDR3 DNA sequence: TGTGCCAGCAGCTCGGACAGGGGGCTGGTTACGCAGTATTTT. Amino acids: CASSSDRGLVTQYF.